These 30 T cell receptor beta chains share one sample of origin, sequenced in a study of response to subunit inactivated influenza vaccine. TCRdb called the RT-PCR reads again in MiXCR, with one record for every CDR3 protein. The sample includes around 850,000 distinct CDR3 sequences, approximately 18% of them seen just once. The source material was PBMCs from blood, sampled 5 days after vaccination. The source of these receptors is a man in his fifties or sixties who received an inactivated influenza vaccine.

This clonotype was counted many times. The V and J genes are TRBV12-3 or TRBV12-4 and TRBJ1-2, with TRBD1 as a possible D gene (6 bases). V lost 6 bases to trimming and J lost 8 bases, with 16 bases between them. The CDR3 covers 13 residues. The CDR3 sequence is CASRWRGGEGYTF. DNA for the CDR3: TGTGCCAGCAGGTGGAGAGGGGGAGAGGGCTACACCTTC.

The chain joins TRBV15 to TRBJ2-1, with a weak D call TRBD1 (6 bases). V lost 3 bases and J lost 0, with 15 bases in between. Per the germline V gene, CDR1 is LNHNV and CDR2 is YYDKDF (reference sequence). CDR3 length: 17 residues. The CDR3 here is CATSSGPGHGSYNEQFF. DNA for the CDR3: TGTGCCACCAGCAGTGGACCGGGACACGGCTCCTACAATGAGCAGTTCTTC. Full variable domain (rest looked up from reference TRBV15 and TRBJ2-1): DAMVIQNPRYQVTQFGKPVTLSCSQTLNHNVMYWYQQKSSQAPKLLFHYYDKDFNNEADTPDNFQSRRPNTSFCFLDIRSPGLGDTAMYLCATSSGPGHGSYNEQFFGPGTRLTVL.

This clonotype was counted only a few times. The chain carries TRBV12-3 or TRBV12-4 and TRBJ1-6, with D hard to call. V lost 1 base to trimming and J lost 3 bases, with 10 bases between them. CDR3 size: 16 residues. CDR3 sequence reads: CASSLDWVGYNSPLHF. The CDR3 bases are TGTGCCAGCAGTTTAGACTGGGTGGGCTATAATTCACCCCTCCACTTT.

In this sample, this clonotype turned up many times. The chain joins TRBV28 to TRBJ2-1; possibly TRBD2 for D (5 bases). V gave up 7 bases and J gave up 5 bases, with 18 bases separating them. Germline CDR1 and CDR2: MDHEN and SYDVKM. The length of the CDR3 is 15 residues. The CDR3 sequence: CASISYQRLNNEQFF. CDR3 DNA: TGTGCCAGCATCTCTTACCAGCGGTTGAACAATGAGCAGTTCTTC.

This clonotype was recorded a few times. The V call is TRBV6-5, the J call TRBJ2-7, with 10 bases lining up with TRBD2. Trimming at V came to 2 bases and at J to 5 bases, leaving 6 bases not matched to a gene. This CDR3 spans 15 amino acids. CDR1 is MNHEY and CDR2 is SVGAGI in the germline V gene. The DNA for the CDR3 is TGTGCCAGCAGTTACCTAGCGGGAGATCTCCACGAGCAGTACTTC. Its translation is CASSYLAGDLHEQYF.

The rearrangement joins TRBV9 to TRBJ1-2, with D uncertain. This CDR3 has 12 amino acids. Looked up from germline, CDR1 is SGDLS and CDR2 is YYNGEE. Trimming pared 0 bases from V and 4 bases from J, leaving 4 bases between. Here the CDR3 DNA reads TGTGCCAGCAGCGTAGTGAGCTATGGCTACACCTTC. Protein product: CASSVVSYGYTF.

This chain uses TRBV20-1 with TRBJ1-1; D possibly corresponds to TRBD1 (5 bases). The CDR3 loop spans 15 amino acids. In germline, CDR1 is DFQATT, CDR2 SNEGSKA (reference sequence). The V and J ends lost 6 bases and 1 base respectively, with 18 bases between them. CDR3 in DNA: TGCAGTGCAACCCCGTTGGGGCGAGCGAACACTGAAGCTTTCTTT. As protein: CSATPLGRANTEAFF.

This clonotype has just a few counts. The chain couples TRBV15 to TRBJ2-7; D gene unclear. CDR3 length: 16 residues. Trimming removed 4 bases from V and 3 bases from J, with 19 bases in between. Germline CDR1 reads LNHNV; CDR2 reads YYDKDF (reference sequence). CDR3 sequence (DNA): TGTGCCACCAGCAAAAACCGGGCCCTCTTTAACTACGAGCAGTACTTC. This translates into CATSKNRALFNYEQYF.

The rearrangement uses TRBV20-1 and TRBJ2-1; D is perhaps TRBD2 (6 bases). CDR1 and CDR2 from the germline V gene are DFQATT and SNEGSKA (reference sequence). Trimming took off 3 bases at V and 4 bases at J, with 16 bases between the two ends. The CDR3 totals 15 residues. DNA for the CDR3: TGCAGTGCTAGTGGGGGGTTTGTGGGATACAATGAGCAGTTCTTC. As protein: CSASGGFVGYNEQFF.

This clonotype turned up a few times. The rearrangement links TRBV4-2 to TRBJ2-1; 9 nucleotides agree with TRBD2. CDR3 length equals 15 residues. The V and J ends lost 3 bases and 7 bases, in that order; junction bases with no gene match: 7. Germline CDR1 is LGHNA and CDR2 is YNFKEQ. The CDR3 DNA is TGTGCCAGCAGCCAGTTAGCGGGAGTTGTTAATGAGCAGTTCTTC. Translated, it gives CASSQLAGVVNEQFF.

J is TRBJ1-6 and V is TRBV10-3; maybe TRBD1 (6 bases). The V end lost 5 bases, the J end lost 0 bases, and 8 bases lay between the germline ends. In germline, CDR1 is ENHRY, CDR2 SYGVKD. The CDR3 covers 15 residues. The CDR3 spells CAISRDTSYNSPLHF. As DNA, the CDR3 is TGTGCCATCAGTCGGGACACCTCCTATAATTCACCCCTCCACTTT.

The rearrangement joins TRBV4-3 to TRBJ2-7; 9 bases fit TRBD2. The trim removed 0 bases at V and 3 bases at J, leaving 3 bases unmatched. This CDR3 has 15 residues. Germline CDR1 LGHNA, CDR2 YSLEER. The CDR3 region has the DNA TGCGCCAGCAGCCAAGACCTAGCGGGGCTCTACGAGCAGTACTTC. Protein sequence: CASSQDLAGLYEQYF.

The rearrangement uses TRBV5-1 and TRBJ1-6; unclear D gene. The V gene's germline CDR1 is SGHRS and CDR2 YFSETQ. The CDR3 sequence is 14 residues long. Trimming stripped 0 bases from V and 6 bases from J, with 7 bases between. The CDR3 sequence is CASSLERINSPLHF. The CDR3 DNA is TGCGCCAGCAGCTTGGAACGGATTAATTCACCCCTCCACTTT.

This chain joins TRBV7-6 and TRBJ2-1, with 14 bases fitting TRBD2. The ends lost 4 bases at V and 9 bases at J; junction bases unmatched: 5. CDR3 length equals 15 residues. Germline V gene data show CDR1 as SGHVS and CDR2 as FNYEAQ. The DNA for the CDR3 is TGTGCCAGCAGCTATTCCGGGACTAGCGGGAGTGAGCAGTTCTTC. Protein sequence: CASSYSGTSGSEQFF. The full variable domain, with the rest looked up from reference TRBV7-6 and TRBJ2-1, is GAGVSQSPRYKVTKRGQDVALRCDPISGHVSLYWYRQALGQGPEFLTYFNYEAQQDKSGLPNDRFSAERPEGSISTLTIQRTEQRDSAMYRCASSYSGTSGSEQFFGPGTRLTVL.

This clonotype was observed at least ten times. The chain couples TRBV10-3 to TRBJ2-7; D is unresolved. The V gene lost 10 bases and the J gene lost 1 base, with 14 bases spanning the gap. The germline V gene encodes CDR1 ENHRY and CDR2 SYGVKD. The CDR3 consists of 13 residues. CDR3 sequence (DNA): TGTGCCACCAACCGGCCACAGTCCTACGAGCAGTACTTC. Translation: CATNRPQSYEQYF.

The J gene is TRBJ2-2, the V gene TRBV6-1, with TRBD2 matching over 8 bases. Looked up from germline, CDR1 is MNHNS and CDR2 is SASEGT. V gave up 2 bases and J gave up 6 bases; unmatched junction bases: 11. This CDR3 region has 17 residues. This CDR3 is CASSEPGGARNSGELFF. CDR3 sequence (DNA): TGTGCCAGCAGTGAACCCGGGGGGGCCCGAAACTCCGGGGAGCTGTTTTTT.

In its sample, this clonotype was seen a few times. This rearrangement joins TRBV4-3 to TRBJ2-3; possibly TRBD1 or TRBD2 for D (5 bases each). Germline V gives CDR1 LGHNA, CDR2 YSLEER. CDR3 size: 14 residues. The V end lost 2 bases, the J end lost 5 bases, and 11 bases lay between the germline ends. CDR3 nucleotides: TGCGCCAGCAGCCAATCCATGGGGGAAGATACGCAGTATTTT. This sequence encodes CASSQSMGEDTQYF.

This chain uses TRBV6-5 with TRBJ2-7, with TRBD1 identical over 9 bases. V was pared by 2 bases and J by 2 bases, with 13 bases of the junction left unmatched. This CDR3 has 18 amino acids. Germline assignment: CDR1 MNHEY and CDR2 SVGAGI. The CDR3 DNA reads TGTGCCAGCAGTTACGCAAGACACCCGGACAGGGGCACCTACGAGCAGTACTTC. It is translated as CASSYARHPDRGTYEQYF.

The sample holds many counts of this clonotype. This rearrangement joins TRBV12-3 or TRBV12-4 to TRBJ2-7; 7 nucleotides align to TRBD1. CDR3 length equals 14 residues. Trimming at V came to 2 bases and at J to 2 bases, leaving 3 bases not matched to a gene. CDR3: CASSLSQGAYEQYF. The DNA of the CDR3 is TGTGCCAGCAGTTTAAGCCAGGGGGCCTACGAGCAGTACTTC.

Only a few counts were recorded for this clonotype. The J gene is TRBJ2-3, the V gene TRBV20-1; the D gene is possibly TRBD1 (5 bases). V lost 5 bases to trimming and J lost 6 bases, with 6 bases between them. Germline CDR1 is DFQATT and CDR2 is SNEGSKA (reference sequence). This CDR3 spans 10 amino acids. CDR3 protein: CSADSDTQYF. The CDR3 bases are TGCAGTGCTGACAGCGATACGCAGTATTTT.

This clonotype turned up a few times. This rearrangement joins TRBV5-1 to TRBJ2-1; 9 nucleotides agree with TRBD1. There are 14 residues in the CDR3. Per germline, CDR1 SGHRS and CDR2 YFSETQ. Germline trimming cut 4 bases from V and 4 bases from J; bases unmatched to any gene: 3. This CDR3 reads CASSTGQGYNEQFF. DNA of the CDR3: TGCGCCAGCAGCACGGGACAGGGATACAATGAGCAGTTCTTC.

The genes are TRBV20-1 and TRBJ2-7; possible D gene TRBD1, 6 bases. V was cut by 0 bases and J by 2 bases, with 14 bases left in between. Germline V gives CDR1 DFQATT, CDR2 SNEGSKA (reference sequence). The CDR3 spans 15 residues. The CDR3 here is CSARDGQLRAYEQYF. CDR3 bases: TGCAGTGCTAGAGATGGACAGCTTAGGGCCTACGAGCAGTACTTC.

This sequence joins TRBV5-6 and TRBJ1-1, with D uncertain. This CDR3 contains 12 residues. Per the germline V gene, CDR1 is SGHDT and CDR2 is YYEEEE. The V and J ends lost 7 bases and 4 bases respectively, with 11 bases between them. CDR3 region: CASGEGSTEAFF. As DNA, the CDR3 is TGTGCCAGCGGGGAAGGGAGCACTGAAGCTTTCTTT.

This clonotype was detected only a few times. The CDR3 DNA reads TGTGCCAGCACCCCTAGGGAGCCCCAGCATTTT. Translated, it gives CASTPREPQHF. This chain links TRBV27 with TRBJ1-5; D is ambiguous. The V gene lost 7 bases and the J gene lost 8 bases, with 9 bases spanning the gap. Germline values: CDR1 MNHEY, CDR2 SMNVEV (reference sequence). CDR3 length: 11 residues.

This chain connects TRBV7-9 to TRBJ2-1; D gene unclear. The V end was cut by 1 base, the J end by 2 bases, with 9 bases between. The V gene's germline CDR1 is SEHNR and CDR2 FQNEAQ (reference sequence). This CDR3 spans 15 amino acids. CDR3 protein: CASSLESPAYNEQFF. CDR3 DNA: TGTGCCAGCAGCTTAGAGTCTCCCGCCTACAATGAGCAGTTCTTC. Drawing the rest from reference TRBV7-9 and TRBJ2-1, the complete variable domain is DTGVSQNPRHKITKRGQNVTFRCDPISEHNRLYWYRQTLGQGPEFLTYFQNEAQLEKSRLLSDRFSAERPKGSFSTLEIQRTEQGDSAMYLCASSLESPAYNEQFFGPGTRLTVL.

This clonotype has ten or more counts. V and J are TRBV6-6 and TRBJ2-3; D uncertain. Trimming pared 2 bases from V and 3 bases from J, leaving 6 bases between. Germline CDR1 MNHNY, CDR2 SVGAGI (reference sequence). The CDR3 covers 13 residues. The CDR3 here is CASSYPETDTQYF. DNA for the CDR3: TGTGCCAGCAGTTACCCGGAAACAGATACGCAGTATTTT.

There are many counts of this clonotype. The chain is built from TRBV20-1 and TRBJ2-3; 7 bases agree with TRBD2. This CDR3 contains 15 residues. Looked up from germline, CDR1 is DFQATT and CDR2 is SNEGSKA (reference sequence). Germline trimming cut 3 bases from V and 4 bases from J; bases unmatched to any gene: 10. In DNA form, the CDR3 reads TGCAGTGCTAGTCAATCGCCGGGAGGCGCAGATACGCAGTATTTT. Its protein product is CSASQSPGGADTQYF.

The chain recombines TRBV6-1 with TRBJ1-3, with no clear D. The CDR3 contains 17 residues. V lost 5 bases and J lost 0, with 17 bases in between. Germline V lookup: CDR1 MNHNS, CDR2 SASEGT. This chain's CDR3 is CASSRTLSTLSGNTIYF. The CDR3, as DNA: TGTGCCAGCAGTCGGACCCTAAGCACCCTCTCTGGAAACACCATATATTTT.

This clonotype turned up a few times. The chain uses TRBV10-3 and TRBJ2-5; no clear D. The CDR3 runs 13 residues. V lost 4 bases to trimming and J lost 3 bases, with 9 bases between them. CDR1 is ENHRY and CDR2 is SYGVKD in the germline V gene. The DNA of the CDR3 is TGTGCCATCAGTGCGCGCAGCGAAGAGACCCAGTACTTC. It codes for CAISARSEETQYF.

This chain uses TRBV2 with TRBJ2-7, with 11 bases lining up with TRBD2. Losses at the gene ends were 4 bases for V and 2 bases for J; bases not matched to a gene: 4. The CDR3 loop spans 15 amino acids. Looked up from germline, CDR1 is SNHLY and CDR2 is FYNNEI. Written as DNA, the CDR3 is TGTGCCAGCAGTGGGGCTAGCGGGGGGCCCTACGAGCAGTACTTC. This sequence encodes CASSGASGGPYEQYF. Drawing the rest from reference TRBV2 and TRBJ2-7, the complete variable domain is EPEVTQTPSHQVTQMGQEVILRCVPISNHLYFYWYRQILGQKVEFLVSFYNNEISEKSEIFDDQFSVERPDGSNFTLKIRSTKLEDSAMYFCASSGASGGPYEQYFGPGTRLTVT.